The present T cell receptor beta chain was sequenced within a study of blood T cell repertoires in COVID-19. Study-wide background: Both acute and convalescent COVID-19 samples were obtained from the United States, Italy and Spain.

Participants were aged roughly 18 to 89 years, lived in 20 to 30 US areas, and enrolled virtually. Participants in the exposed group had met a COVID-19 case in the 2 weeks before joining the study. As regards this clone: At one boundary the junction diverges from the germline segment, which might be a read error.

In germline, CDR1 is SSHAT, CDR2 FNYEAQ (reference sequence). CDR3 length equals 14 residues. In the authors' methods: The authors estimated nucleated cell counts from reference gene primer amplification. Only in-frame clones appear in the TCRdb table, and some are missing; sequencing was by immunoSEQ multiplex PCR. The V and J calls and clone size were taken over from that table, and D and trimming were inferred from the DNA. The sample has fewer than 250,000 clones; about 90% are singletons. The sample consisted of PBMCs or T cells enriched from blood (not recorded which). The chain employs TRBV7-7 and TRBJ2-5; the match to TRBD1 covers 8 bases. The clonotype originates from a middle-aged man who had been exposed to COVID-19. CDR3 sequence (DNA): TGTGCTAGCAGCTTAGACAGGGGCCAAGAGACCCAGTACTTC. This gives the protein CASSLDRGQETQYF.